This T cell receptor beta chain was profiled in a study of blood T cell repertoires in COVID-19. Study-level information: Both acute and convalescent COVID-19 samples were obtained from the United States, Italy and Spain. In each case, the material was cDNA or gDNA derived from T cells, B-cell-depleted T cells, or PBMCs.

Sequencing was performed with immunoSEQ multiplex PCR; in TCRdb, only in-frame clones are kept and a portion is missing. This sample carries 250,000 or so clones, about nine tenths of them seen once, and the ten largest clones take 1.5% to 2%. With 4 bases removed from V and 0 bases from J, the gap between germline ends came to 8 bases. CDR1 and CDR2 from the germline V gene are SEHNR and FQNEAQ (reference sequence). This CDR3 region has 14 residues. Participants were placed into cohorts based on the clinical history they reported. The receptor's source is a man in his forties who had recovered from COVID-19. Sequencing input: PBMCs or T cells enriched from blood (not recorded which). This chain uses TRBV7-9 with TRBJ2-3; tentative D call: TRBD1 (5 bases). Here the CDR3 reads CASSWAGSTDTQYF. The DNA of the CDR3 is TGTGCCAGCAGCTGGGCAGGGAGCACAGATACGCAGTATTTT.